A few counts support the clone carrying this TCR beta chain. As yet, its antigen is unknown. The same CDR3 arises from other DNA sequences in this sample as well. This sample is drawn from a study of beta chain features in type 1 diabetes. On the study more broadly: Sorted cells numbering 107,917,701 were examined across all samples.

Study-level results: Patients with type 1 diabetes showed fewer VDJ junction insertions and more deletions.

The V gene end was trimmed by 7 bases and the J gene end by 0 bases; junction bases not matched to a gene: 0. Germline V gene data show CDR1 as ENHRY and CDR2 as SYGVKD. CDR3 length: 13 amino acids. Isolated RNA was reverse transcribed in full, so expressed TCRB transcripts were sequenced. Assay: immunoSEQ multiplex PCR; the TCRdb copy retains only in-frame clones and omits some. In the table there are 400,000 to 450,000 clones, around 13% of which are singletons. The source is a man in his thirties or forties in good health. The sequenced sample consisted of naive CD4+ T cells from blood. This chain links TRBV10-3 with TRBJ2-1; 7 positions match TRBD2. The CDR3 is CAITSGSYNEQFF. CDR3 sequence (DNA): TGTGCCATCACTAGCGGCTCCTACAATGAGCAGTTCTTC.